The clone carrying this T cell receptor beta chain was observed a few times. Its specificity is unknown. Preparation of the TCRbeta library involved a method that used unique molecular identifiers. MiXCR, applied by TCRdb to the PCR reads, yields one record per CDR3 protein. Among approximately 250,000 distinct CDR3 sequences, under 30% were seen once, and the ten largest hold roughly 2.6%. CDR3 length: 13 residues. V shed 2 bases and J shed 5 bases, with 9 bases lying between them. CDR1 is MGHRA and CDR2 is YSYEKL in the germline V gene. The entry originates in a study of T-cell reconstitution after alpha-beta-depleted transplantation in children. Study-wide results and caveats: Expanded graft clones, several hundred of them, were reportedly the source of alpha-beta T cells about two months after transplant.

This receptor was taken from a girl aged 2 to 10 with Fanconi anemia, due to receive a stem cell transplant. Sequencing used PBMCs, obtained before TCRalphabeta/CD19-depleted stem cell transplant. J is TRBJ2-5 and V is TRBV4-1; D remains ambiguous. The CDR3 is CASSQTAFETQYF. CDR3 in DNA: TGCGCCAGCAGCCAAACAGCCTTTGAGACCCAGTACTTC.